A single T cell receptor (beta chain) is shown here with its context. The antigen remains undetermined. Possible read error: a much larger clone is one base away. This specimen belongs to a study of breast tumors, draining lymph nodes, adjacent tissues. Regarding the study as a whole: Tumor TCR diversity was below lymph nodes but above nontumor tissue. Luminal-like breast cancer showed significantly greater tumor-nontumor repertoire similarity than basal-like breast cancer did. Data only fit, rather than demonstrated, lymph node origin of most tumor T cells. Data fit most tumor T cells coming from lymph node, expanding in tumor.

TCRdb recomputed calls from the multiplex PCR reads with MiXCR, one row per CDR3 protein. The repertoire holds around 190,000 distinct CDR3 sequences, with 30% to 35% as singletons. Per germline, CDR1 MGHRA and CDR2 YSYEKL. V lost 3 bases and J lost 4; bases outside the gene matches: 2. The CDR3 is 15 residues long. The lymph nodes were axillary draining lymph nodes from breast cancer patients. Specimen: axillary lymph node tissue. V gene TRBV4-1 combines with J gene TRBJ2-2; 10 bases map to TRBD1. This clonotype was sampled from a female donor with breast cancer. Some clones in this sample may be carry-over from other donors' samples. CDR3 region: CASSQTGGLTGELFF. The CDR3 nucleotides are TGCGCCAGCAGCCAGACAGGGGGCCTCACCGGGGAGCTGTTTTTT.